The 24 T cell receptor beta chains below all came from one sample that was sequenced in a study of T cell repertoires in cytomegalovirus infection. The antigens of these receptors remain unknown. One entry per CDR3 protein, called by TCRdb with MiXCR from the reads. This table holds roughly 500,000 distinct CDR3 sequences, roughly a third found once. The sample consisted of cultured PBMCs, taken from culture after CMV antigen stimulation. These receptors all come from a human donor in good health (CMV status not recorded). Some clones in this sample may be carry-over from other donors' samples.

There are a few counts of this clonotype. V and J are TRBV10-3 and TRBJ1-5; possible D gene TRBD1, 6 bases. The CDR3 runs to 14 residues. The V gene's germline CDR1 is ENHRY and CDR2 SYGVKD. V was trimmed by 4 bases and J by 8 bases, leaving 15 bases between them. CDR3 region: CAISVTGTREPQHF. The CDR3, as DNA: TGTGCCATCAGTGTGACAGGCACTCGAGAGCCCCAGCATTTT.

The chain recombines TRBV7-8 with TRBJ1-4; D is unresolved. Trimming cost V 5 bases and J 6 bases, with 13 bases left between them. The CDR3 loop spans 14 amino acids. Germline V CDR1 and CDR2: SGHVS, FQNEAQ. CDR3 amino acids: CASSADVGYEKLFF. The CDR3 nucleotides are TGTGCCAGCAGCGCGGACGTTGGGTATGAAAAACTGTTTTTT.

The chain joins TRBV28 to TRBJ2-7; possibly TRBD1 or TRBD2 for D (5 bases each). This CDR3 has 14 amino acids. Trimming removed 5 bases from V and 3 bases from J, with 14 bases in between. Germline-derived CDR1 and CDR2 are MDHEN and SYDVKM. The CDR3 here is CASSRGPGLYEQYF. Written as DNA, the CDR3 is TGTGCCAGCAGTAGGGGACCGGGTCTCTACGAGCAGTACTTC. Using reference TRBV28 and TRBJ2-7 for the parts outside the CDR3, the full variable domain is DVKVTQSSRYLVKRTGEKVFLECVQDMDHENMFWYRQDPGLGLRLIYFSYDVKMKEKGDIPEGYSVSREKKERFSLILESASTNQTSMYLCASSRGPGLYEQYFGPGTRLTVT.

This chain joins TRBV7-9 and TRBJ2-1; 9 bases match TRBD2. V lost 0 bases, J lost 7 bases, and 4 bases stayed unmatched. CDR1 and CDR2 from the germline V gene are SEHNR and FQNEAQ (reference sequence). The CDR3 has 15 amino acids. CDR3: CASSLASGSENEQFF. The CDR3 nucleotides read TGTGCCAGCAGCTTAGCTAGCGGGAGTGAAAATGAGCAGTTCTTC.

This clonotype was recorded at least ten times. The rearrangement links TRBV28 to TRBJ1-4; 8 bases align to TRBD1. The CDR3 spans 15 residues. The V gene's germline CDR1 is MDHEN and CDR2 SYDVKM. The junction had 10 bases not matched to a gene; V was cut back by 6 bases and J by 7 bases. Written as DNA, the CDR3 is TGTGCCAGCAGCCTAGGGCCAGGGGGCGTTGAAAAACTGTTTTTT. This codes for CASSLGPGGVEKLFF.

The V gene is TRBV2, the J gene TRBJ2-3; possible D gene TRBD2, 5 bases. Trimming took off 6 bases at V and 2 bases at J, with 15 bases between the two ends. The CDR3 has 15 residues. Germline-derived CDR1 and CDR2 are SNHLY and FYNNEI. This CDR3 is CASSRSQAVTDTQYF. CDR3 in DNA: TGTGCCAGCAGCCGCTCGCAAGCGGTCACAGATACGCAGTATTTT.

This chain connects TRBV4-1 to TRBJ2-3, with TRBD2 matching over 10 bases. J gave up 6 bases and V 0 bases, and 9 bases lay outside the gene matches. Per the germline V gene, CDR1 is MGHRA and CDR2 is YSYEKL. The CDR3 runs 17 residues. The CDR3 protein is CASSQDTPSGLADTQYF. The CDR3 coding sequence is TGCGCCAGCAGCCAAGATACTCCATCGGGACTAGCGGATACGCAGTATTTT.

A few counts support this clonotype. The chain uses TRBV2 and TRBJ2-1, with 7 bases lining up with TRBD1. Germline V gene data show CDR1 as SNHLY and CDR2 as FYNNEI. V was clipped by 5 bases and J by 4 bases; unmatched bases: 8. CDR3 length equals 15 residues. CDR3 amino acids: CASSQRTGVYNEQFF. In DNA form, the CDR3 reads TGTGCCAGCAGTCAACGGACAGGAGTATACAATGAGCAGTTCTTC.

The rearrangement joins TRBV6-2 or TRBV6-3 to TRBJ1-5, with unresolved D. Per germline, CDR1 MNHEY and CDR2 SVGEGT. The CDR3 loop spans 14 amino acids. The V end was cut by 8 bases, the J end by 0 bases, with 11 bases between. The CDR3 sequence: CASSRHGSNQPQHF. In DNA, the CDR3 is TGTGCCAGCTCCCGACACGGTAGCAATCAGCCCCAGCATTTT.

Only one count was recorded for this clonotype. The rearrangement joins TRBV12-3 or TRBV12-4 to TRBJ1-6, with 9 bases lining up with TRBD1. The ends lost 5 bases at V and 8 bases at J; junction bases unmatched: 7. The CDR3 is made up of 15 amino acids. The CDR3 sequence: CASSLRQGVDSPLHF. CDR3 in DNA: TGTGCCAGCAGTCTCCGACAGGGGGTTGATTCACCCCTCCACTTT.

CDR3 sequence: CASGTHQPQHF. In DNA, the CDR3 is TGTGCCAGCGGTACACATCAGCCCCAGCATTTT. This chain connects TRBV28 to TRBJ1-5; no clear D. The CDR3 has 11 amino acids. Trimming removed 8 bases at V and 5 bases at J, with 7 bases between. Germline lookup yields CDR1 MDHEN and CDR2 SYDVKM.

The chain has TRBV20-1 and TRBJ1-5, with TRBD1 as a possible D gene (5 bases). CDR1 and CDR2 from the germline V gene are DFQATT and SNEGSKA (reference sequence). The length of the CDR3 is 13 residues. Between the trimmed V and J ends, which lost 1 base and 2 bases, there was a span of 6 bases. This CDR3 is CSARARGNQPQHF. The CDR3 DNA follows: TGCAGTGCTAGAGCCAGGGGCAATCAGCCCCAGCATTTT.

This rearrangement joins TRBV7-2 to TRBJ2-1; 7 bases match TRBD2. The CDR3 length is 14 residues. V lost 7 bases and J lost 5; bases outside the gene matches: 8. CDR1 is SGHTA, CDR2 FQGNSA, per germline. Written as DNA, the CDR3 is TGTGCCAGCACTCTTTTCGGGGGGAACAATGAGCAGTTCTTC. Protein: CASTLFGGNNEQFF. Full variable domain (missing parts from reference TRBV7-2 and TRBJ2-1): GAGVSQSPSNKVTEKGKDVELRCDPISGHTALYWYRQSLGQGLEFLIYFQGNSAPDKSGLPSDRFSAERTGGSVSTLTIQRTQQEDSAVYLCASTLFGGNNEQFFGPGTRLTVL.

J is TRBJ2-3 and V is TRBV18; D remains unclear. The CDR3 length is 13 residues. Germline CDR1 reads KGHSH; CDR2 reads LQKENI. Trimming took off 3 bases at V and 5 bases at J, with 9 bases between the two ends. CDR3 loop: CASSPLDGDTQYF. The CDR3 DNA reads TGTGCCAGCTCACCCCTGGACGGAGATACGCAGTATTTT. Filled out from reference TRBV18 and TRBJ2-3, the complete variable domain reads NAGVMQNPRHLVRRRGQEARLRCSPMKGHSHVYWYRQLPEEGLKFMVYLQKENIIDESGMPKERFSAEFPKEGPSILRIQQVVRGDSAAYFCASSPLDGDTQYFGPGTRLTVL.

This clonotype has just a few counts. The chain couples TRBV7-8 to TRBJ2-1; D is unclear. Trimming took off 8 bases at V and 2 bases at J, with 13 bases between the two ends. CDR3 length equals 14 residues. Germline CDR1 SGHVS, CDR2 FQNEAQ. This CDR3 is CASLPPNPYNEQFF. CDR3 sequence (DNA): TGTGCCAGCTTGCCGCCAAATCCCTACAATGAGCAGTTCTTC.

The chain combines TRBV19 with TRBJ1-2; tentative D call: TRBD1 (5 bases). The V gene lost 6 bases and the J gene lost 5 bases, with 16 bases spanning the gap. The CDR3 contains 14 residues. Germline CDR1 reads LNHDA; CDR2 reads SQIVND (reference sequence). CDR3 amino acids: CASSRDVGEYGYTF. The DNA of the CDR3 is TGTGCCAGTAGCAGGGACGTTGGGGAGTATGGCTACACCTTC.

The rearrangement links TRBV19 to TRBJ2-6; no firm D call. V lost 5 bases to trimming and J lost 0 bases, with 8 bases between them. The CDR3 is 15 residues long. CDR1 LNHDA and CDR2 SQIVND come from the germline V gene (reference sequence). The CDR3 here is CASSARSSGANVLTF. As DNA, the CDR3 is TGTGCCAGTAGTGCTCGTTCCTCTGGGGCCAACGTCCTGACTTTC. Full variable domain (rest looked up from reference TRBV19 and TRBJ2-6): DGGITQSPKYLFRKEGQNVTLSCEQNLNHDAMYWYRQDPGQGLRLIYYSQIVNDFQKGDIAEGYSVSREKKESFPLTVTSAQKNPTAFYLCASSARSSGANVLTFGAGSRLTVL.

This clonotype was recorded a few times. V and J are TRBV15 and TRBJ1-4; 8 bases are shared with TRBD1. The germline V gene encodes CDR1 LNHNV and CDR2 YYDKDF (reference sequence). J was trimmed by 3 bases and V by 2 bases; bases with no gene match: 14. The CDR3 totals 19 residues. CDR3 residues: CATSRRQGWYDSANEKLFF. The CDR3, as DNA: TGTGCCACCAGCAGAAGACAGGGGTGGTACGATTCGGCTAATGAAAAACTGTTTTTT. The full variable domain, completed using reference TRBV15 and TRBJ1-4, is DAMVIQNPRYQVTQFGKPVTLSCSQTLNHNVMYWYQQKSSQAPKLLFHYYDKDFNNEADTPDNFQSRRPNTSFCFLDIRSPGLGDTAMYLCATSRRQGWYDSANEKLFFGSGTQLSVL.

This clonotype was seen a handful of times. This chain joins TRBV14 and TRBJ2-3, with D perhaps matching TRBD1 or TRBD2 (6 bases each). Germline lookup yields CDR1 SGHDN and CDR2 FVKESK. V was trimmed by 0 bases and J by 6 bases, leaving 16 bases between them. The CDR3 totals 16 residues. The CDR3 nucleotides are TGTGCCAGCAGCCAAGAGACGGGGGCCACTCTGGATACGCAGTATTTT. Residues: CASSQETGATLDTQYF.

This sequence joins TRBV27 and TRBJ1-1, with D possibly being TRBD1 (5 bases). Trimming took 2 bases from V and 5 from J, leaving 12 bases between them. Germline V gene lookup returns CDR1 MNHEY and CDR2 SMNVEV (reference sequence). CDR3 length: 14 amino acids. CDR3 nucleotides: TGTGCCAGCAGTTTAGACGGGACGGGGACTGAAGCTTTCTTT. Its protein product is CASSLDGTGTEAFF.

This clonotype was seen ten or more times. The CDR3 here is CASSLDSGETDTQYF. DNA for the CDR3: TGTGCCAGCAGCTTAGATTCGGGAGAGACAGATACGCAGTATTTT. J is TRBJ2-3 and V is TRBV7-9; tentatively, D is TRBD2 (6 bases). The CDR3 extends over 15 amino acids. Germline V gene lookup returns CDR1 SEHNR and CDR2 FQNEAQ (reference sequence). V lost 1 base and J lost 3, with 11 bases in between.

Written as DNA, the CDR3 is TGTGCCAGTAGTCCGCGGACTAGCGGGAGTCGGACAGATACGCAGTATTTT. It codes for CASSPRTSGSRTDTQYF. The chain combines TRBV19 with TRBJ2-3, with TRBD2 matching 13 bases. This CDR3 contains 17 residues. V shed 5 bases and J 3 bases; nucleotides not matched to a gene: 8. Germline V gene data show CDR1 as LNHDA and CDR2 as SQIVND (reference sequence).

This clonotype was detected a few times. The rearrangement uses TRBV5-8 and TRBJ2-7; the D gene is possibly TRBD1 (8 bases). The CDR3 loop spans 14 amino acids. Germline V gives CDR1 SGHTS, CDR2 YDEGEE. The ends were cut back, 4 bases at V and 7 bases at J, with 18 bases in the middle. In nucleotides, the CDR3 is TGTGCCAGCAGCCGGCCCACAGGGGGGGGAGAGCAGTACTTC. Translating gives CASSRPTGGGEQYF.

The CDR3 is CASSDIAGVDTQYF. CDR3 sequence (DNA): TGTGCCAGCAGCGATATAGCGGGAGTGGATACGCAGTATTTT. J is TRBJ2-3 and V is TRBV9; 9 nucleotides agree with TRBD2. CDR1 and CDR2 (germline): SGDLS, YYNGEE. This CDR3 is built from 14 residues. V trimming: 3 bases; J trimming: 6 bases; junction bases outside the gene matches: 5.